This paragraph reports one T cell receptor beta chain. Sequencing used immunoSEQ multiplex PCR; TCRdb keeps in-frame clones, though not all of them. Counted here are fewer than 130,000 clones, about 92% occurring once; the ten biggest clones make up around 1.9%. V dropped 2 bases and J dropped 6; count of bases not matched to a gene: 7. CDR1 and CDR2 (germline): SGHAT, FQNNGV. This CDR3 is 15 amino acids long. This entry belongs to a study of cytomegalovirus exposure and HLA in healthy donors. The sequence was collected from a woman younger than 30 in good health and CMV-seronegative. The chain carries TRBV11-2 and TRBJ1-2; 9 nucleotides align to TRBD1. The sequencing sample was made of PBMCs. The CDR3 loop reads CASSLRDRDLDGYTF. The CDR3 coding sequence is TGTGCCAGCAGCTTACGGGACAGGGACCTAGATGGCTACACCTTC. Complete variable domain (other parts from reference TRBV11-2 and TRBJ1-2): EAGVAQSPRYKIIEKRQSVAFWCNPISGHATLYWYQQILGQGPKLLIQFQNNGVVDDSQLPKDRFSAERLKGVDSTLKIQPAKLEDSAVYLCASSLRDRDLDGYTFGSGTRLTVV.